The 11 T cell receptor beta chains below were found in one sample sequenced in a study of human T cells and chemical hapten exposure. MiXCR, applied by TCRdb to the RACE reads, yields one record per CDR3 protein. The sample carries 85,000 to 100,000 distinct CDR3 sequences, 25% to 35% recorded once. Described time point: patch test 3, about 24 weeks after DPC sensitization. Treatment: therapeutic diphenylcyclopropenone sensitization with weekly scalp DPC. The specimen comprised whole blood, sampled in connection with sensitization to the hapten diphenylcyclopropenone (DPC). These receptors were collected from a man aged 35-49 years with alopecia areata. Some clones in this sample may be carry-over from other donors' samples.

This clonotype has at least ten counts. The chain is built from TRBV11-2 and TRBJ2-1, with 7 bases identical to TRBD2. The CDR3 loop spans 17 amino acids. Germline assignment: CDR1 SGHAT and CDR2 FQNNGV. V gave up 0 bases and J gave up 2 bases; unmatched junction bases: 7. CDR3 coding DNA: TGTGCCAGCAGCTTAGATCCGACTAGCTCGCCCTACAATGAGCAGTTCTTC. It encodes CASSLDPTSSPYNEQFF.

This clonotype has more than one count but fewer than ten. This chain connects TRBV10-3 to TRBJ2-6; D is ambiguous. V lost 2 bases and J 0 bases, leaving 5 bases between the germline ends. The CDR3 consists of 15 residues. Germline V gene sequence: CDR1 ENHRY, CDR2 SYGVKD. The CDR3 protein is CAISETGSGANVLTF. The CDR3 region has the DNA TGTGCCATCAGTGAGACGGGCTCTGGGGCCAACGTCCTGACTTTC.

The table lists this clonotype with a few counts. This chain links TRBV29-1 with TRBJ1-2, with a possible D match to TRBD1 (6 bases). The CDR3 sequence is 12 residues long. The V gene's germline CDR1 is SQVTM and CDR2 ANQGSEA. The germline V and J ends were trimmed by 0 bases and 5 bases, with 7 bases remaining between them. CDR3 in DNA: TGCAGCGTTGAAGACAGGGGATATGGCTACACCTTC. It encodes CSVEDRGYGYTF.

A few counts support this clonotype. The chain employs TRBV20-1 and TRBJ2-1, with 10 bases that match TRBD2. Germline CDR1 and CDR2: DFQATT and SNEGSKA (reference sequence). V was clipped by 1 base and J by 6 bases; unmatched bases: 6. This CDR3 region has 15 residues. Here the CDR3 reads CSARVRAGGSNEQFF. In nucleotides, the CDR3 is TGCAGTGCTAGAGTTCGAGCGGGAGGGAGCAATGAGCAGTTCTTC.

Only a few counts were recorded for this clonotype. The V gene is TRBV28, the J gene TRBJ1-5; a possible D gene is TRBD1 (5 bases). In germline, CDR1 is MDHEN, CDR2 SYDVKM. The ends were cut back, 4 bases at V and 0 bases at J, with 25 bases in the middle. This CDR3 spans 20 amino acids. CDR3 sequence (DNA): TGTGCCAGCAGTTCGTCCGCGGCAGGGACGCCAAAGGATAGCAATCAGCCCCAGCATTTT. Its protein is CASSSSAAGTPKDSNQPQHF.

The V call is TRBV7-2, the J call TRBJ1-1, with TRBD1 matching 7 bases. J lost 4 bases, V lost 5 bases, and 4 bases had no gene match. Germline-derived CDR1 and CDR2 are SGHTA and FQGNSA. The CDR3 contains 13 residues. CDR3 in DNA: TGTGCCAGCAGCAGCAGGGGGTCCACTGAAGCTTTCTTT. This sequence encodes CASSSRGSTEAFF.

The chain combines TRBV4-2 with TRBJ1-6; D is perhaps TRBD1 (6 bases). CDR3 size: 15 residues. From germline, CDR1 is LGHNA and CDR2 YNFKEQ. The V end lost 4 bases, the J end lost 5 bases, and 12 bases lay between the germline ends. The CDR3 protein is CASSLEQGNNSPLHF. DNA for the CDR3: TGTGCCAGCAGCCTCGAACAGGGAAATAATTCACCCCTCCACTTT.

The rearrangement links TRBV28 to TRBJ1-5, with 9 bases fitting TRBD1. V dropped 2 bases and J dropped 2; count of bases not matched to a gene: 10. Germline V gene lookup returns CDR1 MDHEN and CDR2 SYDVKM. This CDR3 has 18 residues. The CDR3 nucleotides are TGTGCCAGCAGTTTACTTGGGACAGGGTCTAGTCGCAATCAGCCCCAGCATTTT. Translated, it gives CASSLLGTGSSRNQPQHF.

This clonotype was counted at least ten times. CDR3 DNA sequence: TGTGCCAGCAGTTTCTCTTCCGGGGAGCTGTTTTTT. This translates into CASSFSSGELFF. The chain recombines TRBV12-3 or TRBV12-4 with TRBJ2-2, with D uncertain. Trimming pared 3 bases from V and 6 bases from J, leaving 5 bases between. This CDR3 comprises 12 residues.

This clonotype was picked up a small number of times. Because the CDR3's place on the DNA is in doubt, the DNA is left out and the CDR3 is given as listed by TCRdb. The rearrangement links TRBV6-5 to TRBJ2-2; the listed D gene, TRBD1, was not tested against the DNA. The germline CDR1 and CDR2 sequences are MNHEY and SVGAGI. The CDR3 contains 16 residues when both ends are counted. The CDR3 spells CASTKQGARRAGELFF.

This clonotype was seen a handful of times. The chain is built from TRBV20-1 and TRBJ2-5; a weak D match, TRBD1 (6 bases). The CDR3 extends over 14 amino acids. V lost 2 bases to trimming and J lost 4 bases, with 14 bases between them. Germline CDR1 DFQATT, CDR2 SNEGSKA (reference sequence). CDR3 sequence: CSARKRQAGETQYF. CDR3 DNA sequence: TGCAGTGCTAGAAAGAGACAGGCGGGAGAGACCCAGTACTTC.